Each of the 18 T cell receptor beta chains below was sequenced from the same sample in a study of lung T cells in sarcoidosis with Löfgren's syndrome. A single record per CDR3 protein comes from TCRdb applying MiXCR to the reads. The sample shows 1,000 or so distinct CDR3 sequences, approximately 22% of them seen only once. Specimen: CD4+ T cells from PBMCs. These receptors were obtained from a human donor with sarcoidosis (Löfgren's syndrome or another form), or a control subject (not recorded which).

A remark on this clonotype: The CDR3 ends on some other residue instead of the conserved phenylalanine or tryptophan, so this is likely a read error. This chain joins TRBV28 and TRBJ2-5; D gene uncertain. In germline, CDR1 is MDHEN, CDR2 SYDVKM. The CDR3 has 15 amino acids. The CDR3: CASSSRTERQEAQYL. The DNA of the CDR3 is TGTGCCAGCAGCTCGAGGACGGAGCGACAAGAGGCCCAGTACCTC.

By sample fraction, this clonotype is medium-sized. The genes are TRBV12-3 or TRBV12-4 and TRBJ2-5; D may be TRBD1 (5 bases). The CDR3 covers 14 residues. The ends were cut back, 5 bases at V and 1 base at J, with 11 bases in the middle. CDR3 DNA sequence: TGTGCCAGCAGTGTTCCTGACAGCCAAGAGACCCAGTACTTC. This codes for CASSVPDSQETQYF.

This clonotype is termed medium-sized (0.01 to 0.1%). The J gene is TRBJ2-7, the V gene TRBV11-2; 8 bases align to TRBD2. The CDR3 loop spans 16 amino acids. With V trimmed by 5 bases and J by 5 bases, 14 bases remained unmatched. CDR1 is SGHAT and CDR2 is FQNNGV in the germline V gene. The CDR3 bases are TGTGCCAGCAGCCCCCTGGGACTAGTGGGACGGGACGAGCAGTACTTC. This sequence encodes CASSPLGLVGRDEQYF.

By sample fraction, this clonotype is large. The chain combines TRBV10-1 with TRBJ2-7, with 7 bases fitting TRBD1. CDR3 length equals 14 residues. The V segment lost 6 bases and the J segment 4 bases; nucleotides outside the gene matches: 9. Germline V CDR1 and CDR2: WNHNN, SYGVQD (reference sequence). CDR3 DNA: TGCGCCAGCAGCAACCCCGACAGGGTGTACGAGCAGTACTTC. It translates to CASSNPDRVYEQYF.

By its share, this clonotype is large (0.1 to 1%). The chain links TRBV18 to TRBJ2-4; TRBD1 might be the D (6 bases). Deletions cut 0 bases from V and 6 bases from J, with 15 bases between. The germline V gene encodes CDR1 KGHSH and CDR2 LQKENI. The CDR3 has 16 amino acids. The CDR3, as DNA: TGTGCCAGCTCACCACCCACCAGGGGAGATGTAAACATTCAGTACTTC. Amino acids: CASSPPTRGDVNIQYF.

By share of the sample, this clonotype is large. The chain uses TRBV20-1 and TRBJ2-1; D is ambiguous. Trimming took off 3 bases at V and 6 bases at J, with 6 bases between the two ends. CDR3 length equals 11 residues. Germline V gene lookup returns CDR1 DFQATT and CDR2 SNEGSKA (reference sequence). In DNA, the CDR3 is TGCAGTGCTAGTTTCCGCAATGAGCAGTTCTTC. It specifies CSASFRNEQFF.

By share, this clonotype counts as large. The chain carries TRBV6-1 and TRBJ2-3; tentative D call: TRBD2 (5 bases). The CDR3 length is 15 residues. Looked up from germline, CDR1 is MNHNS and CDR2 is SASEGT. Trimming shortened V by 5 bases and J by 2 bases, and 14 bases separated the two germline ends. The CDR3 bases are TGTGCCAGCAGTTTGGCAGGTCGGGACACAGATACGCAGTATTTT. Residues: CASSLAGRDTDTQYF.

This clonotype is labeled as medium-sized (0.01 to 0.1%). The chain uses TRBV12-3 or TRBV12-4 and TRBJ1-1; D call uncertain. The CDR3 consists of 15 residues. V lost 3 bases to trimming and J lost 1 base, with 12 bases between them. The CDR3 loop reads CASSFGVSANTEAFF. For the CDR3, the DNA is TGTGCCAGCAGTTTCGGGGTATCCGCGAACACTGAAGCTTTCTTT.

Comments on this clonotype: This is likely a read error, given that the CDR3 carries no conserved phenylalanine or tryptophan at its end. The chain combines TRBV2 with TRBJ1-5; no definite D call. Germline loops: CDR1 SNHLY, CDR2 FYNNEI. The CDR3 is 11 residues long. The CDR3 loop is CEALSNQPQHL. The DNA for the CDR3 is TGCGAGGCACTTAGCAATCAGCCCCAGCATCTT.

In the case of this clonotype: The junction shows a germline mismatch at one end, possibly a read error. This chain connects TRBV20-1 to TRBJ2-1; 10 positions agree with TRBD2. Germline CDR1 and CDR2: DFQATT and SNEGSKA (reference sequence). This CDR3 is 16 amino acids long. CDR3 amino acids: CSACDAGLAGVGEQFF. CDR3 nucleotides: TGCAGTGCTTGTGATGCCGGGCTAGCGGGAGTCGGTGAGCAGTTTTTC.

This clonotype qualifies as medium-sized. The chain uses TRBV20-1 and TRBJ1-5; perhaps TRBD1 as D (5 bases). The CDR3 has 15 residues. Germline loops: CDR1 DFQATT, CDR2 SNEGSKA (reference sequence). The V gene lost 0 bases and the J gene lost 0 bases, with 9 bases spanning the gap. The CDR3 sequence is CSARDYRNSNQPQHF. DNA for the CDR3: TGCAGTGCTAGAGATTACAGGAATAGCAATCAGCCCCAGCATTTT.

This clonotype is judged large. The rearrangement uses TRBV12-3 or TRBV12-4 and TRBJ2-1; D not resolved. The CDR3 has 13 residues. The V end lost 7 bases, the J end lost 4 bases, and 11 bases lay between the germline ends. The CDR3 is CASTPELYNEQFF. CDR3 nucleotide sequence: TGTGCCAGCACCCCGGAACTTTACAATGAGCAGTTCTTC.

By share, this clonotype ranks as large (0.1 to 1%). This rearrangement joins TRBV28 to TRBJ1-2, with unresolved D. CDR1 and CDR2 (germline): MDHEN, SYDVKM. This CDR3 has 14 residues. The V gene lost 3 bases and the J gene lost 3 bases, with 11 bases spanning the gap. CDR3 coding DNA: TGTGCCAGCAGTTTTCTGGGTCCTGACTATGGCTACACCTTC. It is translated as CASSFLGPDYGYTF.

This clonotype was picked up a small number of times. V gene TRBV4-1 combines with J gene TRBJ1-5; D is ambiguous. The V end lost 5 bases, the J end lost 7 bases, and 15 bases lay between the germline ends. Germline CDR1 MGHRA, CDR2 YSYEKL. The CDR3 is 14 residues long. The CDR3, as DNA: TGCGCCAGCAGCGAGGCGCCCCGAGGGCAGCCCCAGCATTTT. The encoded protein is CASSEAPRGQPQHF.

In the case of this clonotype: The conserved final phenylalanine or tryptophan is absent from the CDR3, which likely points to a read error. The chain links TRBV6-1 to TRBJ1-5; the match to TRBD1 covers 12 bases. There are 16 residues in the CDR3. Germline CDR1 is MNHNS and CDR2 is SASEGT. In DNA, the CDR3 is TGCGCCAGCGTTGGTCCGGGACAGGGGGCCTGGCAGCCCCAGCATTCT. Translated: CASVGPGQGAWQPQHS.

This clonotype is medium-sized in the sample. The chain joins TRBV2 to TRBJ2-7; 10 bases agree with TRBD2. The CDR3 loop spans 16 amino acids. Germline trimming cut 2 bases from V and 11 bases from J; bases unmatched to any gene: 15. Germline CDR1 and CDR2: SNHLY and FYNNEI. The DNA for the CDR3 is TGTGCCAGCAGTGAACAAGGGGGGGAAATAGCGGGAGGAAAGTACTTC. It encodes CASSEQGGEIAGGKYF.

Notes on this clonotype: One base away lies a much larger clone, so this may be a sequencing read error. The chain is built from TRBV3-1 and TRBJ2-7, with D perhaps TRBD1 (6 bases). Germline values: CDR1 LGHDT, CDR2 YNNKEL (reference sequence). This CDR3 is 13 amino acids long. Trimming left V 3 bases short and J 6 bases short, with 12 bases between. The CDR3, as DNA: TGTGCCAGCAGCCACAGGGGCGAGGTCGAGCAGTACTTC. It is translated as CASSHRGEVEQYF.

This clonotype is judged medium-sized (0.01 to 0.1%). CDR3 residues: CASRRRWASGTYNEQFF. The CDR3 nucleotides read TGTGCCAGCAGGAGGAGGTGGGCTAGCGGTACCTACAATGAGCAGTTCTTC. The rearrangement links TRBV7-2 to TRBJ2-1; 7 positions agree with TRBD2. There are 17 residues in the CDR3. The germline CDR1 and CDR2 sequences are SGHTA and FQGNSA. Unmatched junction bases numbered 13, after V lost 6 bases and J lost 2 bases.